The clone carrying this TCR beta chain was observed a single time. Only in-frame clones appear in the TCRdb table, and some are missing; sequencing was by immunoSEQ multiplex PCR. In the table there are over 30,000 clones, approximately 80% of which are singletons. The sample is drawn from a study of PD-L1 blockade in urothelial cancer. Noted time point: pretreatment peripheral blood. Germline CDR1 is DFQATT and CDR2 is SNEGSKA (reference sequence). V was cut by 4 bases and J by 6 bases, with 6 bases left in between. This CDR3 is 10 amino acids long. This TCR came from a man aged 55 to 70 with urothelial cancer. The material was PBMCs, obtained around atezolizumab (anti-PD-L1) treatment. The chain combines TRBV20-1 with TRBJ1-2, with D unclear. The DNA for the CDR3 is TGCAGTGCTAAACCGGATGGCTACACCTTC. Translated: CSAKPDGYTF.